One and the same sample provided the 13 T cell receptor beta chains below, sequenced in a study of blood T cells in healthy people across ages. For the second PCR, which ran for about 6 to 12 cycles, a sample-barcoded 5' primer and a J-beta primer mix were used. TCRdb redid the calling of the 5' RACE reads with MiXCR, one entry per CDR3 protein. The sample has 1.5 million to 2 million distinct CDR3 sequences, 35% to 50% seen once. Material: blood. All receptors derive from a human donor in good health.

In this sample, this clonotype turned up many times. The chain joins TRBV7-2 to TRBJ2-1, with a tentative D call TRBD2 (5 bases). V shed 0 bases and J shed 4 bases, with 16 bases lying between them. From germline, CDR1 is SGHTA and CDR2 FQGNSA. The CDR3 has 17 amino acids. Written as DNA, the CDR3 is TGTGCCAGCAGCTTAGCGAGCGGATCTTATCTTTACAATGAGCAGTTCTTC. This gives the protein CASSLASGSYLYNEQFF.

This clonotype appeared a few times. V is TRBV20-1 and J is TRBJ1-2, with a weak D call TRBD1 (5 bases). CDR1 and CDR2 (germline): DFQATT, SNEGSKA (reference sequence). The CDR3 contains 13 residues. The V gene lost 5 bases and the J gene lost 3 bases, with 13 bases spanning the gap. The CDR3 DNA follows: TGCAGTGCTCACCAACAGGAGGACTATGGCTACACCTTC. The encoded protein is CSAHQQEDYGYTF.

V gene TRBV27 combines with J gene TRBJ2-1, with TRBD1 as a possible D gene (5 bases). Between the trimmed V and J ends, which lost 6 bases and 5 bases, there was a span of 17 bases. The CDR3 length is 15 residues. Germline assignment: CDR1 MNHEY and CDR2 SMNVEV (reference sequence). CDR3 nucleotides: TGTGCCAGCAGCTCCTGGCGCAGGGAAGACAATGAGCAGTTCTTC. It is translated as CASSSWRREDNEQFF.

The sample holds many counts of this clonotype. This chain connects TRBV29-1 to TRBJ2-7; the match to TRBD1 covers 8 bases. The germline V gene has CDR1 SQVTM and CDR2 ANQGSEA. After removal of 7 bases from V and 4 bases from J, the junction contained 12 bases not matched to a gene. This CDR3 is built from 14 residues. The CDR3 is CSARGSDRDYEQYF. CDR3 DNA: TGCAGCGCCCGGGGCTCGGACAGGGATTACGAGCAGTACTTC.

This chain connects TRBV10-3 to TRBJ1-1; perhaps TRBD1 as D (5 bases). V dropped 10 bases and J dropped 1 base, with 13 bases sitting between them. The CDR3 runs to 13 residues. The germline V gene has CDR1 ENHRY and CDR2 SYGVKD. For the CDR3, the DNA is TGTGCCACCCGACAGAATGAGAACACTGAAGCTTTCTTT. This encodes CATRQNENTEAFF.

This clonotype was recorded a few times. The gene calls are TRBV4-2 and TRBJ2-5; D is ambiguous. Deletions cut 1 base from V and 4 bases from J, with 10 bases between. The CDR3 length is 14 residues. Germline loops: CDR1 LGHNA, CDR2 YNFKEQ. CDR3 protein: CASSQGGSRETQYF. For the CDR3, the DNA is TGTGCCAGCAGCCAAGGGGGTAGTAGAGAGACCCAGTACTTC.

Regarding this clonotype: The junction does not match germline at one end; this may be a read error. The rearrangement links TRBV7-7 to TRBJ2-1, with a possible D match to TRBD1 (6 bases). Germline V gene lookup returns CDR1 SSHAT and CDR2 FNYEAQ (reference sequence). The CDR3 runs to 15 residues. In DNA form, the CDR3 reads TGTGCTAGCAGCGACGGTACAGGGATTGTGGGTGAGCAGTTCTTC. This encodes CASSDGTGIVGEQFF.

The rearrangement links TRBV24-1 to TRBJ2-3; D gene unclear. V was trimmed by 4 bases and J by 1 base, leaving 14 bases between them. This CDR3 contains 16 residues. The germline V gene encodes CDR1 KGHDR and CDR2 SFDVKD. In DNA, the CDR3 is TGTGCCACCAGTGACCCGCAAGCAGGACGCACAGATACGCAGTATTTT. Translation: CATSDPQAGRTDTQYF.

This clonotype came up many times. The germline gene is not matched at one end of the junction; a read error may be the cause. The chain uses TRBV12-3 or TRBV12-4 and TRBJ2-7; unclear D gene. The CDR3 runs to 13 residues. The CDR3 region is CASSPDTSYEQYF. CDR3 sequence (DNA): TGCGCCAGCAGCCCCGACACTTCCTACGAGCAGTACTTC.

This chain uses TRBV7-9 with TRBJ2-1; 7 bases line up with TRBD1. This CDR3 comprises 13 residues. V lost 3 bases to trimming and J lost 8 bases; unmatched junction nucleotides: 4. Germline CDR1 reads SEHNR; CDR2 reads FQNEAQ (reference sequence). The CDR3 sequence: CASSFTGEHEQFF. Written as DNA, the CDR3 is TGTGCCAGCAGCTTCACAGGGGAGCATGAGCAGTTCTTC.

The chain uses TRBV7-2 and TRBJ2-3; either TRBD1 or TRBD2 may fit D (5 bases each). Trimming stripped 3 bases from V and 6 bases from J, with 13 bases between. The CDR3 sequence is 14 residues long. Germline V gene sequence: CDR1 SGHTA, CDR2 FQGNSA. CDR3 in amino acids: CASSFHRGPDTQYF. For the CDR3, the DNA is TGTGCCAGCAGCTTCCACCGGGGCCCGGATACGCAGTATTTT.

This clonotype has only a few counts. CDR3 nucleotides: TGCAGCGTTGGGCGGCCTGACTATGGCTACACCTTC. Translating gives CSVGRPDYGYTF. The chain employs TRBV29-1 and TRBJ1-2, with unresolved D. This CDR3 is 12 amino acids long. From germline, CDR1 is SQVTM and CDR2 ANQGSEA. Trimming removed 4 bases at V and 3 bases at J, with 9 bases between.

The chain carries TRBV20-1 and TRBJ1-1; no definite D call. The CDR3 is made up of 14 amino acids. V was pared by 0 bases and J by 4 bases, with 12 bases between. Per germline, CDR1 DFQATT and CDR2 SNEGSKA (reference sequence). The CDR3 DNA follows: TGCAGTGCTAGAGATCGTCCCAGCGGCACTGAAGCTTTCTTT. Amino acids: CSARDRPSGTEAFF.